This T cell receptor beta chain was documented in a study of OX40 agonist ivuxolimab in advanced cancers. On the study more broadly: Of mixed ages from about 20 to 80 and averaging about 60 years, the group was 65% to 85% male. A history of anti-PD-1, anti-PD-L1 or anti-CTLA-4 therapy was acceptable, and over 35% had some.

Blood sampling took place at baseline, cycle 4 day 1, and cycle 7 day 1. Germline CDR1 is MDHEN and CDR2 is SYDVKM. This CDR3 spans 16 amino acids. V gave up 3 bases and J gave up 2 bases; unmatched junction bases: 9. Clones were read by immunoSEQ multiplex PCR, and TCRdb kept only the in-frame ones, dropping some. The table includes approximately 14,000 clones, 70% to 80% detected once. The receptor comes from an adult with an advanced solid tumor such as melanoma, head and neck, liver or kidney cancer. The source was CD4+ or CD8+ T cells sorted from blood, collected in a trial of the OX40 agonist ivuxolimab. The chain couples TRBV28 to TRBJ1-2; 7 nucleotides line up with TRBD1. CDR3 bases: TGTGCCAGCAGTTTTGGTAGGGGGCTACTAAACTATGGCTACACCTTC. Translation: CASSFGRGLLNYGYTF.